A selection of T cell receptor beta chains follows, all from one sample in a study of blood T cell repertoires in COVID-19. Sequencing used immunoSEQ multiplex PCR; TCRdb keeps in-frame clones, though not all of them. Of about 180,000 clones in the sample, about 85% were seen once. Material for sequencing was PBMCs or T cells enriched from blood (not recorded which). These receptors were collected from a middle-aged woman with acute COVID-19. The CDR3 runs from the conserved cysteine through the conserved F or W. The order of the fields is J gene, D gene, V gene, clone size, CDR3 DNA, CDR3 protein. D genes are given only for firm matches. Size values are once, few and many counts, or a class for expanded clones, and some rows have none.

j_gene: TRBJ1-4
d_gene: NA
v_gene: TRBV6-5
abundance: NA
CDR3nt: TGTGCCAGCAAGATTGCGGGTTATGAAAAACTGTTTTTT
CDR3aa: CASKIAGYEKLFF

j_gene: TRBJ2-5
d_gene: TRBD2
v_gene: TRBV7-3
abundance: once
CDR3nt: TGTGCCAGCAGCTTAAGCGGGAGTGGGCCGGAGACCCAGTACTTC
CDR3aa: CASSLSGSGPETQYF

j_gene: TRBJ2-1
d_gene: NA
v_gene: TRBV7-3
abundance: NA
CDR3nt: TGTGCCGAACCGGGACTCTATAATAAGCAGTTCTTC
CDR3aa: CAEPGLYNKQFF

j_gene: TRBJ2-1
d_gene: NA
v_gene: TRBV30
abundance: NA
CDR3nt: TGTGCCTGGAGCAGGGATGAGCAGTTCTTC
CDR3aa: CAWSRDEQFF

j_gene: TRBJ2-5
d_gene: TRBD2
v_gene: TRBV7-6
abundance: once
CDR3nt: TGTGCCAGCAGCTCTCAGGGCCCAGCGGGATTTTGGGGGGAGACCCAGTACTTC
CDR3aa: CASSSQGPAGFWGETQYF

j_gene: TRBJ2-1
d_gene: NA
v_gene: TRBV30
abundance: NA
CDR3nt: TGTGCCGGGGATCCGGGACTCGGCTACAATGAGCAGTTCTTC
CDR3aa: CAGDPGLGYNEQFF

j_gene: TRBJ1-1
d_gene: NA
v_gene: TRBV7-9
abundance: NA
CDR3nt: TGTGCCAGCAGCCCAGGACCGAAAGGGGACACTGAAGCTTTCTTT
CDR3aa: CASSPGPKGDTEAFF

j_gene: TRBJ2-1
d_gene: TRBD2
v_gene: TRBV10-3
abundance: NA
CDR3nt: TGTGCCTCCACCCCGGCGGGAGGGCCATATGAGCAGTTCTTC
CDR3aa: CASTPAGGPYEQFF

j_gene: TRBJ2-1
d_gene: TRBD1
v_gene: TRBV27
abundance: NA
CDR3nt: TGTGCCAGCAGTTTATCGATTGGGACAGCCTACAGTGAGCAGTTCTTC
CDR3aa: CASSLSIGTAYSEQFF

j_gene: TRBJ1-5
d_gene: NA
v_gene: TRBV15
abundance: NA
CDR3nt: TGTGCCACCAGCAGAGATTGGGGACATAGCAATCAGCCCCAGCATTTT
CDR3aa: CATSRDWGHSNQPQHF

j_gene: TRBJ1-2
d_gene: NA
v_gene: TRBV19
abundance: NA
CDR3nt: TGTGCCAGTAGTATAGATCTTTGGGCAGGGAAAGCCTTC
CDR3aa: CASSIDLWAGKAF

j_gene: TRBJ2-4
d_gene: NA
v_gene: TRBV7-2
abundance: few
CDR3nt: TGTGCCAGCAGCTTAGATGAGGGCAAAAACATTCAGTACTTC
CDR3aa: CASSLDEGKNIQYF

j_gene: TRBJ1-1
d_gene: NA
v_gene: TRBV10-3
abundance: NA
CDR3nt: TGTGCCATCAGCGTGACAGAGAACACTGAAGCTTTCTTT
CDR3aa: CAISVTENTEAFF

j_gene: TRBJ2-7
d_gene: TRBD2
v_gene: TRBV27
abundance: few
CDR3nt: TGTGCCAGCAGTTTATTCGCGGGAGGCTACGAGCAGTACTTC
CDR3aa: CASSLFAGGYEQYF

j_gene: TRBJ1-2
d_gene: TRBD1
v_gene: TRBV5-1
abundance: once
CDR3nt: TGCGCCAGCAGCCTGGCGGGACAGGGAGGTGGCTACACCTTC
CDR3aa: CASSLAGQGGGYTF

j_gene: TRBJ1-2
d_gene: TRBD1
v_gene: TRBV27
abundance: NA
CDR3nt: TGTGCCAGCAGGCGGGACAGGGCCAACTATGGCTACACCTTC
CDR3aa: CASRRDRANYGYTF

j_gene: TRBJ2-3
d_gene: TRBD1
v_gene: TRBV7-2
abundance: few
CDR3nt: TGTGCCAGCAGCCCGGACAGGTTGGAAACAGATACGCAGTATTTT
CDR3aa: CASSPDRLETDTQYF

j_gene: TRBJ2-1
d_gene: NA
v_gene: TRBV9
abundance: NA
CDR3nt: TGTGCCAGCAGTATAGGGGGGGCAAATGAGCAGTTCTTC
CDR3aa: CASSIGGANEQFF

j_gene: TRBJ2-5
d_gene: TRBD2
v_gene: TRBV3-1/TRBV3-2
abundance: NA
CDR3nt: TGTGCCAGCAGCCAAGACCTGGGACTAGCCCGGAAGACCCAGTACTTC
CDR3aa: CASSQDLGLARKTQYF

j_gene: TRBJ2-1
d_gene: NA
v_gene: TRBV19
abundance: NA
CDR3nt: TGTGCCAGTAGTCAACAGGGGGGGAATGAGCAGTTCTTC
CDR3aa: CASSQQGGNEQFF

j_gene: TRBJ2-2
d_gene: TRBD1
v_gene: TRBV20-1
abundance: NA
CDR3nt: TGCAGTGCTAGTACAGGGGGCGGATCCGGGGAGCTGTTTTTT
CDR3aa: CSASTGGGSGELFF

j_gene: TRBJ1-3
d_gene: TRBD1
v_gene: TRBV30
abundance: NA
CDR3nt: TGTGCCTGGGGGACAGGGCTCTCTGGAAACACCATATATTTT
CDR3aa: CAWGTGLSGNTIYF

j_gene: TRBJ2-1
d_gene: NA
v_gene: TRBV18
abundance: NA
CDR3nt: TGTGCCAGCTCACCACCGTCGGGATTGAATGAGCAGTTCTTC
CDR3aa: CASSPPSGLNEQFF

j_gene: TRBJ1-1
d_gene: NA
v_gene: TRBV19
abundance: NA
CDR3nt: TGTGCCAGTAGTTATACAAGAAAATTTAACACTGAAGCTTTCTTT
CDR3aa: CASSYTRKFNTEAFF

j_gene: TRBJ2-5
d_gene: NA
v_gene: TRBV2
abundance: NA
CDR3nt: TGTGCCAGCAGTGATGAGGGTGGAGGGGAGACCCAGTACTTC
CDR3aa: CASSDEGGGETQYF

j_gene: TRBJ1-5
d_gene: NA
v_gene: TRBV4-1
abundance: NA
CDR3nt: TGCGCCAGCAGCCAAGTGCAGAGCAATCAGCCCCAGCATTTT
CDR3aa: CASSQVQSNQPQHF

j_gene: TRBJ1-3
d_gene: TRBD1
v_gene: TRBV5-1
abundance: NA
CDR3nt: TGCGCCAGCAGCGGACAGGGGAGCCCCGGGGACACCATATATTTT
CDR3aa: CASSGQGSPGDTIYF

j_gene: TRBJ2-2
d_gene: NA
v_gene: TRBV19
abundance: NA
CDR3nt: TGTGCCAGTAGTATTATTCCCCCCGGGGAGCTGTTTTTT
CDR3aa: CASSIIPPGELFF

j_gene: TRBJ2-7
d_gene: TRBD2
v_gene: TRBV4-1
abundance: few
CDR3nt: TGCGCCAGCAGCCAAGTCCAAGCGGGGTCCCCCTACGAGCAGTACTTC
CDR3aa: CASSQVQAGSPYEQYF

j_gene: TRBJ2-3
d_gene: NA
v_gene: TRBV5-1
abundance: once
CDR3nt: TGCGCCAGCAGCTTGGGGTTTCGCGGAGCTAGCACAGATACGCAGTATTTT
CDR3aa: CASSLGFRGASTDTQYF

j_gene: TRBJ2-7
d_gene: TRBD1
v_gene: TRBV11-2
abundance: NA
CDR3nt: TGTGCCAGCAGCTCCACTCTCTCCAGGGACAGGACCTACGAGCAGTACTTC
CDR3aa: CASSSTLSRDRTYEQYF

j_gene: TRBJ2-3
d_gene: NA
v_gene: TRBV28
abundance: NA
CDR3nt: TGTGCCAGCAGTTCCCCCCTTAGCACAGATACGCAGTATTTT
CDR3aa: CASSSPLSTDTQYF

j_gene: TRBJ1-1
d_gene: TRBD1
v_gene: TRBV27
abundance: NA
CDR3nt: TGTGCCAGCAGTTTATTGGACAGGGGGCGAACTGAAGCTTTCTTT
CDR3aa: CASSLLDRGRTEAFF

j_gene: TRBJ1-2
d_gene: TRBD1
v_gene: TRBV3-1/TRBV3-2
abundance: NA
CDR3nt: TGTGCCAGCAGCCCGGCAGGGGGGTATGGCTACACCTTC
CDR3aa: CASSPAGGYGYTF

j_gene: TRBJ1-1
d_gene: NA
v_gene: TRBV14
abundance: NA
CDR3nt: TGTGCCAGCAGGTTTGTAGAGCAGAACACTGAAGCTTTCTTT
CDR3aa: CASRFVEQNTEAFF

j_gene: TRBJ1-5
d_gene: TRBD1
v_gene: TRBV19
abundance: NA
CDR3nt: TGTGCCAGTAGTATACTAGGGACAGGGAAAGTTGGCCAGCCCCAGCATTTT
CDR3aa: CASSILGTGKVGQPQHF

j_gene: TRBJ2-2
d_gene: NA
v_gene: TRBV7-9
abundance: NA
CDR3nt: TGTGCCAGCAGGAGCGGAACGAACACCGGGGAGCTGTTTTTT
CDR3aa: CASRSGTNTGELFF

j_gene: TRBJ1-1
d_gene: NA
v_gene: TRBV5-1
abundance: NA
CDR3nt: TGCGCCAGCAGCCTGGGGGGCGGCCCGAACACTGAAGCTTTCTTT
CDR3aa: CASSLGGGPNTEAFF

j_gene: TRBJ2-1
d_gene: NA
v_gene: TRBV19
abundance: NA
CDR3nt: TGTGCCAGTAGTCTGGGATTACAGGGAATGGGAATTGGTGAGCAGTTCTTC
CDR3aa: CASSLGLQGMGIGEQFF

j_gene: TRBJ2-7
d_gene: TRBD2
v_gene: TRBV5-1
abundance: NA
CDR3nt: TGCGCCAGCAGCTTGCTCGGGGGGGACGAGCAGTACTTC
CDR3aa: CASSLLGGDEQYF

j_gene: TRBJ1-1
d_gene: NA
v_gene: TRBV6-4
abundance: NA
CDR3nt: TGTGCCAGCAGTGAGCAGGGGTGGGGCACTGAAGCTTTCTTT
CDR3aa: CASSEQGWGTEAFF

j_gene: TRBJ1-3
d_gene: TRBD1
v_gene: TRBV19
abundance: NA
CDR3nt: TGTGCCAGTAGTATTTGGACAGGGGGCCACTCTGGAAACACCATATATTTT
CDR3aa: CASSIWTGGHSGNTIYF

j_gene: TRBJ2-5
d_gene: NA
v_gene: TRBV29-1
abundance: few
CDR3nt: TGCAGCGTTCCCGGAGTTGAGACCCAGTACTTC
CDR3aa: CSVPGVETQYF

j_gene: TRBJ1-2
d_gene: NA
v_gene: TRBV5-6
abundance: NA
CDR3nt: TGTGCCAGCAGCTTGGAACAGACCTATGGCTACACCTTC
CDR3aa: CASSLEQTYGYTF

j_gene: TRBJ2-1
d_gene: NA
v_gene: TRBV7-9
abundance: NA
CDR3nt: TGTGCCAGCAGCTTCCAGGGGAACTACAATGAGCAGTTCTTC
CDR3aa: CASSFQGNYNEQFF

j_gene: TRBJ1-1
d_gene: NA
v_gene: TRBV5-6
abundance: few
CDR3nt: TGTGCCAGCAGCGGCGCCGGGGGGAAAACTGAAGCTTTCTTT
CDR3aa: CASSGAGGKTEAFF

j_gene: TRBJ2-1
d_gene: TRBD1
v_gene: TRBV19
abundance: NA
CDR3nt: TGTGCCAGTAGTACCCGGGACAGGGGAATCCACAATGAGCAGTTCTTC
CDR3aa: CASSTRDRGIHNEQFF